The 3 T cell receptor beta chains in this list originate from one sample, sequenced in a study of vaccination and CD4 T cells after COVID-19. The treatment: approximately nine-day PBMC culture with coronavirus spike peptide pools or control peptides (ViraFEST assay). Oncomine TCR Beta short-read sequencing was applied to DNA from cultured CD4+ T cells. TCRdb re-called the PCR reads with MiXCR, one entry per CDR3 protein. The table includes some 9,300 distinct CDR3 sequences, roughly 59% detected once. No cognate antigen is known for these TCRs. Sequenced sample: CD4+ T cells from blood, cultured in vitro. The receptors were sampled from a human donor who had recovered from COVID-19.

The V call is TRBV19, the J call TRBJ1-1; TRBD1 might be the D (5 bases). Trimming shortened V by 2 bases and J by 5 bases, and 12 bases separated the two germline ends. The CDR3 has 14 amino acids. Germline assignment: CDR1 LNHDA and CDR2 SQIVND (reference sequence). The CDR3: CASSIRGLRTEAFF. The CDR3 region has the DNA TGTGCCAGTAGTATAAGGGGATTGAGGACTGAAGCTTTCTTT.

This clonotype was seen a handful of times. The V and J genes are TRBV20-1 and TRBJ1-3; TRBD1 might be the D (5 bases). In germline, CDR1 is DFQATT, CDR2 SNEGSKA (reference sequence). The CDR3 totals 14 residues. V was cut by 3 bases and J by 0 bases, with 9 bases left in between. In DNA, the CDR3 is TGCAGTGCTAGGTCTGACAGCTCTGGAAACACCATATATTTT. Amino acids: CSARSDSSGNTIYF.

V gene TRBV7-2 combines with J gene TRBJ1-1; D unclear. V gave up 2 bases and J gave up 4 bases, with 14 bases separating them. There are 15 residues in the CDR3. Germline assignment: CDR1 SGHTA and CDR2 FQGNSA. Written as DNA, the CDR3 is TGTGCCAGCAGCTTATCGAGGGTGGGTAGCACTGAAGCTTTCTTT. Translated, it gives CASSLSRVGSTEAFF.